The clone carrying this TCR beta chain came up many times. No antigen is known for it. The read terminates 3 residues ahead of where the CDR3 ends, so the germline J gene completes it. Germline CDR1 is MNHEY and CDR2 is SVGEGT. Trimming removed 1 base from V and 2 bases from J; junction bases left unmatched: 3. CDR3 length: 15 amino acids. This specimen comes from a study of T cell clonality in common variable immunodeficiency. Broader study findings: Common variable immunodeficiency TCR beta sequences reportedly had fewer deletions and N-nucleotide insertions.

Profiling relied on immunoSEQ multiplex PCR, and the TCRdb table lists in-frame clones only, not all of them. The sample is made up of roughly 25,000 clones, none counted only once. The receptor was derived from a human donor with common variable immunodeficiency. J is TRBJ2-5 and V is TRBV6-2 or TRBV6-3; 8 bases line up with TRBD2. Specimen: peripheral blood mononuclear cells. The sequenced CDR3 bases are TGTGCCAGCAGTTACTGGGGGACTAGTCAAGAGACC. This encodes CASSYWGTSQET. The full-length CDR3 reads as CASSYWGTSQETQYF.